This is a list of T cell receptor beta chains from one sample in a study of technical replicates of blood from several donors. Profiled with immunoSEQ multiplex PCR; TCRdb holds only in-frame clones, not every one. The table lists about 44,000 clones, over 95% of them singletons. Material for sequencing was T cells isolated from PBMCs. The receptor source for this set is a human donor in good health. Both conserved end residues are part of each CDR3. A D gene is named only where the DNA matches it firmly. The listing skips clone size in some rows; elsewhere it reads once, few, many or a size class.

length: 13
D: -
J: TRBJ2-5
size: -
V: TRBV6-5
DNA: TGTGCCAGCAGCTCGGACATTCAAGAGACCCAGTACTTC
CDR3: CASSSDIQETQYF

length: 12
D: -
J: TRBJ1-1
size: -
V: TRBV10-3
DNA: TGTGCCATCGCCAGGGTTACGGCTGAAGCTTTCTTT
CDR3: CAIARVTAEAFF

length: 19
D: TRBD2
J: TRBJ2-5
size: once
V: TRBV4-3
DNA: TGCGCCAGCAGCCGTATTCTAGCGGGCTTCAAGGGGAGCCAAGAGACCCAGTACTTC
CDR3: CASSRILAGFKGSQETQYF

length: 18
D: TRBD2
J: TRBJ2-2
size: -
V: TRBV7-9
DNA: TGTGCCAGCAGCCAAGGACTAGCGGGAGGGGCCCTTACCGGGGAGCTGTTTTTT
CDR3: CASSQGLAGGALTGELFF

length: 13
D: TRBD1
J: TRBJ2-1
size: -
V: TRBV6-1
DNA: TGTGCCAGCCTACAGGGGTTCAACAATGAGCAGTTCTTC
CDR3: CASLQGFNNEQFF

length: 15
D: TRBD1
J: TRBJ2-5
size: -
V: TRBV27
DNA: TGTGCCAGCAGGACTAGGGACAGGGACAGAGAGACCCAGTACTTC
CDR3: CASRTRDRDRETQYF

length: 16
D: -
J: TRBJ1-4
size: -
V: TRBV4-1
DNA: TGCGCCAGCAGCCCCCGGTCGGGCAGGGAGGTTGAAAAACTGTTTTTT
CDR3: CASSPRSGREVEKLFF

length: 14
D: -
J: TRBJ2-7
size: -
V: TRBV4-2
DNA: TGTGCCAGCAGCCAGTTCCTAGGATCCTACGAGCAGTACTTC
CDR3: CASSQFLGSYEQYF

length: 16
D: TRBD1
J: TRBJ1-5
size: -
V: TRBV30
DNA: TGTGCCTGGAGTGTACCCGGGACAGCTAGCAATCAGCCCCAGCATTTT
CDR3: CAWSVPGTASNQPQHF

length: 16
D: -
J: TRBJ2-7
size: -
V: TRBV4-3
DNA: TGCGCCAGCAGCCAAGATTTCCCAGGCAAACCCTACGAGCAGTACTTC
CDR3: CASSQDFPGKPYEQYF

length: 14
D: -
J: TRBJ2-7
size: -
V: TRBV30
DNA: TGTGCCTGGACCTCCCAGGGGTCGGTCTACGAGCAGTACTTC
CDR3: CAWTSQGSVYEQYF

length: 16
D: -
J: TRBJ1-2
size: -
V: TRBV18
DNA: TGTGCCAGCTCACCAGGAGGGCATTGGGACGTCTATGGCTACACCTTC
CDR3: CASSPGGHWDVYGYTF

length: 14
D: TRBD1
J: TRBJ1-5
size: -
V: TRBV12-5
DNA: TGTGCTAGTGCGGGACAGGGTACCAATCAGCCCCAGCATTTT
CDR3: CASAGQGTNQPQHF

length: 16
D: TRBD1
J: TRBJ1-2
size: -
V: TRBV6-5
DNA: TGTGCCAGCAGTTTACGGACAGGGCCGGCTGGCTATGGCTACACCTTC
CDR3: CASSLRTGPAGYGYTF

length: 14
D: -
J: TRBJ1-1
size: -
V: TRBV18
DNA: TGTGCCAGCTCACCGACGGACTACGGAACTGAAGCTTTCTTT
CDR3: CASSPTDYGTEAFF

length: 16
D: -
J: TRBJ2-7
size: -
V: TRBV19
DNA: TGTGCCAGTAGTATCGTCCCGGGACACCCTTGGAGCGAGCAGTACTTC
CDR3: CASSIVPGHPWSEQYF

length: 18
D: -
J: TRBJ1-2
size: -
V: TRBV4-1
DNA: TGCGCCAGCAGCCAAGATGCGGGGCAGCCTCCTACTAACTATGGCTACACCTTC
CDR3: CASSQDAGQPPTNYGYTF

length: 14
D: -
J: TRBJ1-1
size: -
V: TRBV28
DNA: TGTGCCAGCAGTTTAAGGGGTCTGAACACTGAAGCTTTCTTT
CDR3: CASSLRGLNTEAFF

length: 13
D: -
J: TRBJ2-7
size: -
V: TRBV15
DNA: TGTGCCACCAGCAGAGATAACGGTTACGAGCAGTACTTC
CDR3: CATSRDNGYEQYF

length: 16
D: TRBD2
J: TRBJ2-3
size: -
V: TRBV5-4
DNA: TGTGCCAGCAGCTCTCAGCGGGAGGCTATCAAAGATACGCAGTATTTT
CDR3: CASSSQREAIKDTQYF

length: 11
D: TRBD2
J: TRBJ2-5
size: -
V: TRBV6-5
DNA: TGTGCCAGCAGTGCGGGAGGGTCCCTATACTTC
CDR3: CASSAGGSLYF

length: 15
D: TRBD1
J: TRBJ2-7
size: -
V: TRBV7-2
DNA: TGTGCCAGCAGAGGGTTTTCGGGACAGGGCTACGAGCAGTACTTC
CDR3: CASRGFSGQGYEQYF

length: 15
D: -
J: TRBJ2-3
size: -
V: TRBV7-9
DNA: TGTGCCAGCAGCTTTCCGGCGGCGAACGGAGATACGCAGTATTTT
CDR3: CASSFPAANGDTQYF

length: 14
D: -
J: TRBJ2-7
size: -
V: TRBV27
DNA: TGTGCCAGCAGTTATGCAGGGTGGAGTTACGAGCAGTACTTC
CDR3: CASSYAGWSYEQYF

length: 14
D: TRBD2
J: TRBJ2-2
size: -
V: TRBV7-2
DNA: TGTGCCAGCACCGCCCCTGCGGGAGGCGGGGAGCTGTTTTTT
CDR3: CASTAPAGGGELFF

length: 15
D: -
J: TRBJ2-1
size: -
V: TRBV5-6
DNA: TGTGCCAGCAGCTCCGGGAAGAGCTCCTACAATGAGCAGTTCTTC
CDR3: CASSSGKSSYNEQFF

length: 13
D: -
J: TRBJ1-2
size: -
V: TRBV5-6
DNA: TGTGCCAGCAGCTTGAGAACAGGTTATGGCTACACCTTC
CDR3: CASSLRTGYGYTF

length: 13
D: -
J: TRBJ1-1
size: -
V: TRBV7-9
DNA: TGTGCCAGCATTCCAGGCGGGGGCACTGAAGCTTTCTTT
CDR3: CASIPGGGTEAFF

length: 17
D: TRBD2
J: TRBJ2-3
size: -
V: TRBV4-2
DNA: TGTGCCAGCAGCCAAGTTGGGAGGGCCTATGGCACAGATACGCAGTATTTT
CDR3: CASSQVGRAYGTDTQYF

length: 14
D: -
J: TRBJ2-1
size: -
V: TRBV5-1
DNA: TGCGCCAGCAGCTTGGACTCAGGGCGCGATGAGCAGTTCTTC
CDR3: CASSLDSGRDEQFF

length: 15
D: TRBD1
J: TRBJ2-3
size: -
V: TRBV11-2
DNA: TGTGCCAGCAGCTCCGGACAGGGGGCTGCAGATACGCAGTATTTT
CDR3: CASSSGQGAADTQYF

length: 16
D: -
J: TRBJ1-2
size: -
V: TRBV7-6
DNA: TGTGCCAGCAGCCTATACCATGAATCTCGAAAGAATGGCTACACCTTC
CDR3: CASSLYHESRKNGYTF

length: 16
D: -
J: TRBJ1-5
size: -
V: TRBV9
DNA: TGTGCCAGCAGCGTATCCACCTACAGGGGCAATCAGCCCCAGCATTTT
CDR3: CASSVSTYRGNQPQHF

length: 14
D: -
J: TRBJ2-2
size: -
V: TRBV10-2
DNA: TGCGCCAGCATAGAGAGGGCGAACACCGGGGAGCTGTTTTTT
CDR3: CASIERANTGELFF

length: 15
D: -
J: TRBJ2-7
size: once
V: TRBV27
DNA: TGTGCCAGCAGTTCCGTGACAGGCCCCTCCTACGAGCAGTACTTC
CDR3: CASSSVTGPSYEQYF

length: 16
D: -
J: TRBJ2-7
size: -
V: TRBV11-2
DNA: TGTGCCAGCAAAGTTGGGCCTACAGCAGCCCCCTACGAGCAGTACTTC
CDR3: CASKVGPTAAPYEQYF

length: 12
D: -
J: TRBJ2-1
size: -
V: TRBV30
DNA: TGTGCCTGGAGTCACAGGGTACATGAGCAGTTCTTC
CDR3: CAWSHRVHEQFF

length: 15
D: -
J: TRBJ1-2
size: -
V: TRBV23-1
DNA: TGCGCCAGCAGTCAATCGGGAGCAGCTAACTATGGCTACACCTTC
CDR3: CASSQSGAANYGYTF